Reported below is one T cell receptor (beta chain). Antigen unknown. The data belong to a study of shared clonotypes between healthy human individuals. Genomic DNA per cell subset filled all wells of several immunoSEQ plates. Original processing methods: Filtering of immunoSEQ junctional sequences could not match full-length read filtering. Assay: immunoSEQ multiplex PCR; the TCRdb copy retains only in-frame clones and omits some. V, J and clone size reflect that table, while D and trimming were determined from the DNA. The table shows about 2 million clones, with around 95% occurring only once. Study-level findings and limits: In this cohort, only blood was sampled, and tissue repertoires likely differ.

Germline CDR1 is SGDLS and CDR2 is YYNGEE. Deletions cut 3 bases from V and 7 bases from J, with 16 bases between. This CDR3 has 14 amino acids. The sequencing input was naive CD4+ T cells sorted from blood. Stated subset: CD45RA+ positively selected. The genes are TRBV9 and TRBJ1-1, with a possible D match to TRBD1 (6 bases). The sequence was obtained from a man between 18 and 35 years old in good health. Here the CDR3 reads CASSEGRQALEAFF. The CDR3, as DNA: TGTGCCAGCAGCGAGGGGAGACAGGCCCTTGAAGCTTTCTTT.